This paragraph reports one T cell receptor beta chain. What it binds is not known. Documented treatment: around 19 received Ad26.COV2.S at low or high dose, single or two shots; about 5 received placebo; per-sample allocation not given. The samples were gathered on day 63 after the first injection of vaccine or placebo. Donation came from an adult in Boston who was aged 18-55 years. The vaccine delivered Wuhan-strain SARS-CoV-2 spike through an Ad26 vector. From germline, CDR1 is SGHTA and CDR2 FQGNSA. J lost 7 bases, V lost 4 bases, and 12 bases had no gene match. The CDR3 has 16 amino acids. This record comes from a study of Ad26.COV2.S vaccination and SARS-CoV-2 variants. General study findings and limits: People given the vaccine had a wider spike-specific TCR breadth than placebo recipients did.

Generated by immunoSEQ multiplex PCR, the TCRdb table keeps only in-frame clones and is missing some. The sample has hundreds of thousands of clones; 89% are singletons. The sequencing here drew on peripheral blood, taken in a trial of Ad26.COV2.S vaccine versus placebo. The chain combines TRBV7-2 with TRBJ2-5; TRBD2 matches 10 bases. The receptor's source is a person aged 18 to 65 who received the Ad26.COV2.S COVID-19 vaccine or a placebo. CDR3 residues: CASSSRASGRRGTQYF. The CDR3 region has the DNA TGTGCCAGCAGCTCCCGGGCTAGCGGGAGAAGAGGGACCCAGTACTTC.